The 30 T cell receptor beta chains below come from one sample, sequenced in a study of shared clonotypes between healthy human individuals. Clones were sequenced by immunoSEQ multiplex PCR, and TCRdb holds only the in-frame ones, with some missing. The sample carries over a million clones, 98% recorded once. Sequenced: naive CD4+ T cells sorted from blood. Subset: CD45RA+ positively selected. These TCRs come from a man aged 30-40 years in good health.

The gene calls are TRBV27 and TRBJ2-1; the match to TRBD2 covers 15 bases. With V trimmed by 2 bases and J by 0 bases, 2 bases remained unmatched. Germline-derived CDR1 and CDR2 are MNHEY and SMNVEV (reference sequence). The CDR3 runs to 18 residues. The CDR3 here is CASSLGLAGGYSYNEQFF. CDR3 coding DNA: TGTGCCAGCAGTTTAGGACTAGCGGGAGGGTACTCCTACAATGAGCAGTTCTTC.

The gene calls are TRBV4-2 and TRBJ2-1, with 13 bases aligning to TRBD2. The CDR3 is 14 amino acids. The germline CDR1 and CDR2 sequences are LGHNA and YNFKEQ. The V gene end was trimmed by 4 bases and the J gene end by 10 bases; junction bases not matched to a gene: 4. In DNA, the CDR3 is TGTGCCAGCAGCCTGGGACTAGCGGGAAGAGAGCAGTTCTTC. This translates into CASSLGLAGREQFF.

The V and J genes are TRBV6-1 and TRBJ2-1; 11 nucleotides agree with TRBD2. The CDR3 spans 17 residues. CDR1 and CDR2 (germline): MNHNS, SASEGT. Unmatched junction bases numbered 12, after V lost 4 bases and J lost 7 bases. CDR3 bases: TGTGCCAGCAGTGCCCGACTAGCGGGATTCTCTGGGAATGAGCAGTTCTTC. Translation: CASSARLAGFSGNEQFF.

The chain recombines TRBV9 with TRBJ2-7; D call uncertain. Trimming stripped 2 bases from V and 1 base from J, with 13 bases between. The CDR3 runs to 15 residues. Germline CDR1 is SGDLS and CDR2 is YYNGEE. This CDR3 reads CASSVGPSLSYEQYF. The DNA of the CDR3 is TGTGCCAGCAGCGTTGGACCGTCCTTGTCCTACGAGCAGTACTTC.

Turning to this clone: In the same sample, other DNA sequences code for this CDR3. The chain couples TRBV27 to TRBJ1-3, with D hard to call. The CDR3 covers 11 residues. Trimming removed 5 bases from V and 4 bases from J, with 3 bases in between. Per the germline V gene, CDR1 is MNHEY and CDR2 is SMNVEV (reference sequence). The CDR3 loop reads CASSRGNTIYF. The CDR3 coding sequence is TGTGCCAGCAGTCGGGGAAACACCATATATTTT.

The rearrangement uses TRBV29-1 and TRBJ1-1; D might be TRBD1 (5 bases). The CDR3 sequence is 14 residues long. Trimming took off 4 bases at V and 1 base at J, with 13 bases between the two ends. The V gene's germline CDR1 is SQVTM and CDR2 ANQGSEA. CDR3 loop: CSVAGGGWNTEAFF. For the CDR3, the DNA is TGCAGCGTTGCTGGGGGAGGGTGGAACACTGAAGCTTTCTTT. The variable domain in full, with the rest retrieved from reference TRBV29-1 and TRBJ1-1, is SAVISQKPSRDICQRGTSLTIQCQVDSQVTMMFWYRQQPGQSLTLIATANQGSEATYESGFVIDKFPISRPNLTFSTLTVSNMSPEDSSIYLCSVAGGGWNTEAFFGQGTRLTVV.

The chain carries TRBV9 and TRBJ1-4, with D unresolved. The CDR3 sequence is 14 residues long. Germline CDR1 and CDR2: SGDLS and YYNGEE. V lost 3 bases and J 8 bases, leaving 14 bases between the germline ends. CDR3 sequence: CASSARPEREKLFF. The DNA of the CDR3 is TGTGCCAGCAGCGCCAGACCGGAACGGGAAAAACTGTTTTTT.

The chain employs TRBV11-2 and TRBJ1-4; D is unclear. The CDR3 extends over 15 amino acids. From germline, CDR1 is SGHAT and CDR2 FQNNGV. Trimming left V 2 bases short and J 7 bases short, with 14 bases between. The CDR3 region has the DNA TGTGCCAGCAGCTTAAGGTTTGGGGTGGGTGAAAAACTGTTTTTT. Its translation: CASSLRFGVGEKLFF.

V usage is TRBV5-1 and J usage is TRBJ2-7, with a tentative D call TRBD2 (6 bases). V shed 7 bases and J shed 4 bases, with 15 bases lying between them. The CDR3 is made up of 13 amino acids. The germline V gene has CDR1 SGHRS and CDR2 YFSETQ. This chain's CDR3 is CASGSRSGYEQYF. In nucleotides, the CDR3 is TGCGCCAGCGGTTCAAGGAGCGGGTACGAGCAGTACTTC. Combining the CDR3 with reference TRBV5-1 and TRBJ2-7 gives the whole variable domain KAGVTQTPRYLIKTRGQQVTLSCSPISGHRSVSWYQQTPGQGLQFLFEYFSETQRNKGNFPGRFSGRQFSNSRSEMNVSTLELGDSALYLCASGSRSGYEQYFGPGTRLTVT.

The gene calls are TRBV19 and TRBJ2-7, with D perhaps being TRBD1 or TRBD2 (5 bases each). The CDR3 length is 16 residues. V was clipped by 5 bases and J by 4 bases, with 21 bases between them. From germline, CDR1 is LNHDA and CDR2 SQIVND (reference sequence). In DNA, the CDR3 is TGTGCCAGTAGTCTCCGGGACCCCAGAGGGGCTTACGAGCAGTACTTC. Protein product: CASSLRDPRGAYEQYF.

The chain joins TRBV7-9 to TRBJ2-7; D is perhaps TRBD1 or TRBD2 (5 bases each). This CDR3 has 16 amino acids. Germline V gene lookup returns CDR1 SEHNR and CDR2 FQNEAQ (reference sequence). Deletions cut 2 bases from V and 3 bases from J, with 17 bases between. CDR3 sequence reads: CASSLLRDPKYYEQYF. The CDR3 nucleotides read TGTGCCAGCAGCTTACTCAGGGACCCCAAATACTACGAGCAGTACTTC.

This chain links TRBV10-3 with TRBJ2-1; D may correspond to TRBD1 or TRBD2 (5 bases each). CDR3 length equals 14 residues. Between the trimmed V and J ends, which lost 6 bases and 7 bases, there was a span of 16 bases. Germline CDR1 reads ENHRY; CDR2 reads SYGVKD. CDR3 in amino acids: CAISGTNGDNEQFF. In DNA, the CDR3 is TGTGCCATCAGCGGGACCAACGGGGATAATGAGCAGTTCTTC.

V gene TRBV27 combines with J gene TRBJ2-7, with TRBD1 matching over 12 bases. The germline V gene has CDR1 MNHEY and CDR2 SMNVEV (reference sequence). CDR3 length equals 15 residues. Losses at the gene ends were 6 bases for V and 3 bases for J; bases not matched to a gene: 6. The CDR3 DNA follows: TGTGCCAGCAGAAGGGGGACAGGGGGCAGCTACGAGCAGTACTTC. Its protein is CASRRGTGGSYEQYF.

The J gene is TRBJ2-2, the V gene TRBV5-3; unclear D gene. TRBV5-3 is sorted into the ORF group, with uncertain function. Trimming stripped 4 bases from V and 5 bases from J, with 12 bases between. The CDR3 length is 14 residues. CDR3 sequence (DNA): TGTGCCAGAAGCCACGAACCGAGGACCGGGGAGCTGTTTTTT. Translated: CARSHEPRTGELFF.

V gene TRBV5-1 combines with J gene TRBJ2-1; 7 positions agree with TRBD2. The J segment lost 3 bases and the V segment lost 2 bases, leaving 2 bases of the junction unmatched. Germline V gene lookup returns CDR1 SGHRS and CDR2 YFSETQ. CDR3 length: 14 residues. In DNA, the CDR3 is TGCGCCAGCAGCTTCCAGCGGGACTACAATGAGCAGTTCTTC. This translates into CASSFQRDYNEQFF.

The V gene is TRBV6-1, the J gene TRBJ2-4, with 7 bases lining up with TRBD1. CDR1 and CDR2 (germline): MNHNS, SASEGT. Trimming at V came to 7 bases and at J to 3 bases, leaving 9 bases not matched to a gene. The CDR3 loop spans 15 amino acids. CDR3 protein: CASTPEGGVKNIQYF. The CDR3 DNA reads as TGTGCCAGCACCCCCGAAGGGGGCGTCAAAAACATTCAGTACTTC.

In this sample, this clone turned up once. The V gene is TRBV4-1, the J gene TRBJ2-1; D is uncertain. This CDR3 region has 15 residues. The germline CDR1 and CDR2 sequences are MGHRA and YSYEKL. The V gene lost 1 base and the J gene lost 8 bases, with 15 bases spanning the gap. CDR3 protein: CASSQVFSVGYEQFF. The CDR3 DNA reads as TGCGCCAGCAGCCAAGTATTTTCCGTCGGGTATGAGCAGTTCTTC.

The V call is TRBV6-5, the J call TRBJ1-1; D not resolved. Germline-derived CDR1 and CDR2 are MNHEY and SVGAGI. This CDR3 has 12 residues. The V end lost 5 bases, the J end lost 1 base, and 5 bases lay between the germline ends. CDR3 DNA: TGTGCCAGCAGTCAGTGGAACACTGAAGCTTTCTTT. It specifies CASSQWNTEAFF.

The J gene is TRBJ2-3, the V gene TRBV4-1; no clear D gene. CDR3 length: 12 residues. V gave up 0 bases and J gave up 6 bases, with 4 bases separating them. Germline V gene data show CDR1 as MGHRA and CDR2 as YSYEKL. The CDR3, as DNA: TGCGCCAGCAGCCAAGAAGAGGATACGCAGTATTTT. This codes for CASSQEEDTQYF.

The J gene is TRBJ2-2, the V gene TRBV28; TRBD2 matches 10 bases. Germline V CDR1 and CDR2: MDHEN, SYDVKM. The CDR3 runs 16 residues. V was pared by 6 bases and J by 7 bases, with 11 bases of the junction left unmatched. This CDR3 reads CASRNTGTSVGGELFF. DNA of the CDR3: TGTGCCAGCAGAAATACCGGGACTAGCGTTGGCGGGGAGCTGTTTTTT.

The chain links TRBV5-1 to TRBJ2-7; 11 positions match TRBD2. Germline CDR1 reads SGHRS; CDR2 reads YFSETQ. The CDR3 is 14 amino acids. With V trimmed by 3 bases and J by 6 bases, 5 bases remained unmatched. The CDR3 coding sequence is TGCGCCAGCAGCTCCGGACTAGCGGGTCCCGAGCAGTACTTC. Its protein is CASSSGLAGPEQYF.

The rearrangement joins TRBV11-2 to TRBJ2-4, with a tentative D call TRBD2 (5 bases). Germline V lookup: CDR1 SGHAT, CDR2 FQNNGV. Between the trimmed V and J ends, which lost 4 bases and 1 base, there was a span of 14 bases. This CDR3 has 16 residues. The CDR3 protein is CASSSGLYLAKNIQYF. CDR3 DNA: TGTGCCAGCAGCTCTGGACTGTACCTCGCCAAAAACATTCAGTACTTC.

This rearrangement joins TRBV11-2 to TRBJ1-4; 8 bases are a match to TRBD1. Germline CDR1 and CDR2: SGHAT and FQNNGV. The CDR3 runs to 17 residues. V lost 1 base and J lost 8; bases outside the gene matches: 12. CDR3 protein: CASSLVRGRRVGEKLFF. CDR3 sequence (DNA): TGTGCCAGCAGCTTAGTCAGGGGGCGAAGAGTAGGAGAAAAACTGTTTTTT.

This chain uses TRBV6-6 with TRBJ1-1, with a tentative D call TRBD1 (6 bases). Between the trimmed V and J ends, which lost 5 bases and 7 bases, there was a span of 14 bases. CDR3 length: 13 residues. CDR1 and CDR2 (germline): MNHNY, SVGAGI (reference sequence). The CDR3: CASSRTGPGEAFF. DNA of the CDR3: TGTGCCAGCAGTCGAACAGGGCCGGGTGAAGCTTTCTTT.

The chain combines TRBV2 with TRBJ2-5; TRBD1 aligns across 7 bases. Trimming took 7 bases from V and 0 from J; bases not matched to a gene: 14. Germline CDR1 SNHLY, CDR2 FYNNEI. The CDR3 length is 17 residues. The DNA for the CDR3 is TGTGCCAGCAAATTCAGGGGGTGGATAGGGGACCAAGAGACCCAGTACTTC. Translation: CASKFRGWIGDQETQYF.

The chain links TRBV10-2 to TRBJ1-2; TRBD1 aligns across 11 bases. The CDR3 totals 16 residues. J lost 3 bases, V lost 3 bases, and 6 bases had no gene match. Germline assignment: CDR1 WSHSY and CDR2 SAAADI. The CDR3 coding sequence is TGCGCCAGCAGTGACGGAGGACAGGGGGCTCACTATGGCTACACCTTC. This gives the protein CASSDGGQGAHYGYTF.

Concerning this clone: Different DNA sequences within this sample yield the same CDR3. The V gene is TRBV5-6, the J gene TRBJ2-5; 9 bases map to TRBD1. The J segment lost 3 bases and the V segment lost 0 bases, leaving 3 bases of the junction unmatched. The germline CDR1 and CDR2 sequences are SGHDT and YYEEEE. This CDR3 is built from 15 residues. In DNA, the CDR3 is TGTGCCAGCAGCTTGGCGGGACAGGGAAAAGAGACCCAGTACTTC. Protein sequence: CASSLAGQGKETQYF.

The genes are TRBV5-4 and TRBJ1-2, with 9 bases that match TRBD1. In germline, CDR1 is SGHNT, CDR2 YYREEE (reference sequence). After removal of 5 bases from V and 7 bases from J, the junction contained 9 bases not matched to a gene. This CDR3 is 14 amino acids long. CDR3 sequence reads: CASRPDRGRVGYTF. CDR3 DNA: TGTGCCAGCAGACCGGACAGGGGTCGTGTTGGCTACACCTTC.

The J gene is TRBJ2-7, the V gene TRBV7-2; D is ambiguous. V lost 4 bases to trimming and J lost 3 bases, with 7 bases between them. There are 12 residues in the CDR3. From germline, CDR1 is SGHTA and CDR2 FQGNSA. CDR3 protein: CASSSTFYEQYF. The CDR3 nucleotides are TGTGCCAGCAGCTCTACATTCTACGAGCAGTACTTC.

The table lists this clone with a few counts. The V call is TRBV7-9, the J call TRBJ2-2; D is unclear. Between the trimmed V and J ends, which lost 5 bases and 7 bases, there was a span of 14 bases. Germline assignment: CDR1 SEHNR and CDR2 FQNEAQ (reference sequence). The CDR3 extends over 14 amino acids. CDR3 DNA: TGTGCCAGCAGCCCCGTTGTCCCCGTCGGGGAGCTGTTTTTT. Amino acid sequence: CASSPVVPVGELFF. Full variable domain (remainder filled in from reference TRBV7-9 and TRBJ2-2): DTGVSQNPRHKITKRGQNVTFRCDPISEHNRLYWYRQTLGQGPEFLTYFQNEAQLEKSRLLSDRFSAERPKGSFSTLEIQRTEQGDSAMYLCASSPVVPVGELFFGEGSRLTVL.